This TCR beta chain was obtained from a study of regulatory T cells in long-lasting Graves disease. Study overall: Those with persistent Graves' disease had received antithyroid drugs for over 5 years with positive TSH receptor antibodies.

Noted time point: persistent/refractory GD, antithyroid drugs over 5 years with positive TRAb. Extracted PBMC RNA gave rise to the TCR library. An endocrinology department in Xi'an, China, supplied the patients. Trimming left V 2 bases short and J 1 base short, with 5 bases between. Germline-derived CDR1 and CDR2 are GTSNPN and SVGIG (reference sequence). The CDR3 has 12 amino acids. Study-level points and caveats: TRBV28 was favored in persistent disease, as were TRBJ1-2 and TRBJ2-5. What was studied was peripheral blood only, and not thyroid tissue.

In regard to this clonotype: Antigen unknown.

Construction of the TCR beta libraries employed iRepertoire HTBI primers in conjunction with Arm-PCR of CDR3 regions. TCRdb independently ran MiXCR on the multiplex PCR reads; one entry per CDR3 protein. This sample has roughly 300,000 distinct CDR3 sequences; about 18% occur once, and the top ten carry 25% to 35%. The sequence derives from a female donor with Graves disease. Sequences were derived from peripheral blood mononuclear cells (PBMCs), sampled when the disease was refractory, from a patient treated with antithyroid drugs. This chain links TRBV30 with TRBJ1-1; D is uncertain. This CDR3 is CAWSLENTEAFF. The CDR3 DNA sequence: TGTGCCTGGAGTCTGGAGAACACTGAAGCTTTCTTT.